This TCR beta chain stems from a study of shared clonotypes between healthy human individuals. Whole-study findings and limits: Generation of non-shared clonotypes was less probable than generation of clonotypes shared by all four donors.

With respect to this clone: Antigen unknown.

The CDR3 runs to 13 residues. V lost 5 bases and J lost 3, with 11 bases in between. Per the germline V gene, CDR1 is SEHNR and CDR2 is FQNEAQ (reference sequence). Terminally differentiated effector memory CD45RA+ cells were left out of the naive CD8 fraction, which was CD45RO-negative and positively selected for CCR7. Sequencing used immunoSEQ multiplex PCR; TCRdb keeps in-frame clones, though not all of them. The sample holds around 2,100,000 clones, 85% to 95% seen once. The chain employs TRBV7-9 and TRBJ2-7, with D possibly being TRBD1 (5 bases). This TCR came from a man aged 18 to 35 in good health. The sequencing sample was made of naive CD8+ T cells sorted from blood. Here the CDR3 reads CASSPPQGYEQYF. The CDR3 nucleotides read TGTGCCAGCAGCCCGCCTCAGGGCTACGAGCAGTACTTC. Complete variable domain (other parts from reference TRBV7-9 and TRBJ2-7): DTGVSQNPRHKITKRGQNVTFRCDPISEHNRLYWYRQTLGQGPEFLTYFQNEAQLEKSRLLSDRFSAERPKGSFSTLEIQRTEQGDSAMYLCASSPPQGYEQYFGPGTRLTVT.